The entry that follows covers one T cell receptor beta chain sequence. No antigen is known for it. It has no much larger one-base neighbor in the sample; base qualities were not kept. The data derive from a study of shared clonotypes between healthy human individuals (dated by TCRdb to the early 2020s). A note on the overall study: Two women and a few men aged 18 to 49 years were included in the cohort. For each donor, CD4 naive and CD4 memory were each given three plates, CD8 naive was given two plates, and CD8 memory was given one plate. The study deeply sequenced blood TCR repertoires of about five healthy adults to estimate repertoire size and the extent of clonotype sharing between individuals. To increase sequencing depth and limit assay-specific biases, TCR repertoire library preparation and sequencing were carried out by different laboratories using diverse techniques. Per donor, leukapheresis produced somewhere between about 0.8 and 9 billion PBMCs.

Using the deep immunoSEQ assay, multiplex PCR amplified TCR CDR3 regions from genomic DNA. Extracted genomic DNA from each cell subset was spread evenly across all wells of several immunoSEQ 96-well plates, with each plate serving as a replicate. For sorted subsets, each replicate PCR was loaded with approximately 0.2 ug genomic DNA, equivalent to 30,000 or so T cell genomes. Purified libraries were quantified with a Qubit 3.0 fluorometer, sized on a Bioanalyzer 2100, and re-quantified with the KAPA Library Quantification kit. Every immunoSEQ 96-well plate was sequenced on a dedicated single-read 150-cycle Illumina NextSeq 550 flow cell. The study's own analysis went as follows. Because the immunoSEQ output held only junctional sequences and lacked quality scores, the filtering could not match the filtering applied to full-length reads. Sequences were annotated with PyIR, a Python wrapper for IgBLAST v1.9, using IMGT germline references to assign V/J genes and CDR3. Reads with weak V/J assignments (E-value above 1e-6), missing CDR3, stop codons, out-of-frame junctions, or ambiguous translated residues were removed. A V3J clonotype was defined by an identical inferred V gene, J gene, and CDR3 amino acid sequence. The percentage overlap between two repertoires was calculated by dividing the number of shared unique clonotypes by the size of the smaller repertoire. RTK rarefaction, the Chao1 estimator, and Recon v2.1 estimates of unobserved clonotypes were used to assess repertoire richness. OLGA was used to compute generation probabilities for all TCRbeta clonotypes that the gDNA method yielded from a handful of donors. This immuneACCESS table, as held by TCRdb, lists in-frame sequences with V and J called but not all clones. Of the missing ones, under half trace to an unresolved V gene in checked studies; the others have no known cause. The V and J calls and clone size come from that table; D and trimming were worked out from the DNA. The table for this sample lists 2 million to 2.5 million clones; just under 95% of them were counted only once. In total, the top ten clones hold about 0.36% of the sample.

Donors were healthy HIV-negative adults with no recently reported acute infections or vaccinations. All donors were Caucasian adults living in Nashville, Tennessee, USA. CD4+ T cells were enriched by magnetic negative selection, after which naive cells were positively selected on CD45RA and the negative fraction was taken as the memory subset. Blood was obtained by leukapheresis, after which PBMCs were separated by Ficoll-Histopaque density gradient centrifugation and cryopreserved in liquid nitrogen vapor phase. Purity and quantity of every magnetically sorted T cell population were checked by analytical flow cytometry. Genomic DNA was isolated from every sorted fraction and measured by UV absorbance on a Nanodrop 2000c. What the study reported, not specific to this receptor: Pairwise subsampling led to the expectation that sequencing depth would affect the degree of clonotype sharing among donors. Rarefaction of sorted-subset datasets indicated incomplete sequencing despite the large sequencing depth. Sampling was restricted to blood, and TCR repertoires in tissue are likely to differ from TCR repertoires in blood. Higher generation probabilities were observed for clonotypes shared by all four sorted-subset donors than for non-shared clonotypes. Naive subsets generally had larger estimated clonotype richness than memory subsets. Sharing across a few donors was observed for approximately 4.6% of naive CD4, 3.5% of naive CD8, 2.3% of memory CD4, and roughly 0.4% of memory CD8 clonotypes. The small number of donors limited the genetic and exposure-history diversity represented.

The sequence derives from a man aged 18-30 years in good health. Some clones in this sample may be carry-over from other donors' samples. The sample consisted of naive CD4+ T cells from PBMCs. Reading the label with the study, this specimen's cell subset or site is: CD45RA+ positively selected.

The DNA sequence is given as TGTGCCAGCAGTCTCTGGACCACCTACGAGCAGTACTTC. It encodes CASSLWTTYEQYF. The chain uses TRBV6-6 and TRBJ2-7, with no reliable assignment of the D segment. Per the germline V gene (reference sequence), MNHNY is the CDR1 and SVGAGI is the CDR2. CDR3 length: 13 amino acids, cysteine to phenylalanine. Left in the record is the CDR3 DNA by itself, 39 bases read in frame from the first base. V loses 5 bases, J loses 2 bases, and the germline ends lie 10 bases apart.